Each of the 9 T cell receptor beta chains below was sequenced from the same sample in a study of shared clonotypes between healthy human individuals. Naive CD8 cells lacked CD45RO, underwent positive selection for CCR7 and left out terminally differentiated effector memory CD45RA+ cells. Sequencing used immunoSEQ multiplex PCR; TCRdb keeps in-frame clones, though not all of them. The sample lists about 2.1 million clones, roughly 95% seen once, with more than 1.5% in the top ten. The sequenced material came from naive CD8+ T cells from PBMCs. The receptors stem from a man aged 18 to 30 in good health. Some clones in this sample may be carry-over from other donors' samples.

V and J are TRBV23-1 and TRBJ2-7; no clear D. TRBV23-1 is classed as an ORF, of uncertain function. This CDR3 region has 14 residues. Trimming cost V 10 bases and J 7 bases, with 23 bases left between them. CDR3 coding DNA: TGCGCCACCCCTTTGCATTCCAGGAATATTGAGCAGTACTTC. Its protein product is CATPLHSRNIEQYF.

The CDR3 protein is CASSSGLAAEQFF. The CDR3 DNA reads TGTGCCAGCAGTTCGGGCCTCGCGGCTGAGCAGTTCTTC. The chain uses TRBV27 and TRBJ2-1; D not resolved. The V and J ends lost 4 bases and 9 bases respectively, with 13 bases between them. The CDR3 is made up of 13 amino acids. Germline-derived CDR1 and CDR2 are MNHEY and SMNVEV (reference sequence).

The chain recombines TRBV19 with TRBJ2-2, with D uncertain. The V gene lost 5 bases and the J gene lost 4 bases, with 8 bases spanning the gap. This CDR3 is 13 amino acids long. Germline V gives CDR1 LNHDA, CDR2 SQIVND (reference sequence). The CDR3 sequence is CASSLSFTGELFF. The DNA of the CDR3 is TGTGCCAGTAGTCTTTCCTTCACCGGGGAGCTGTTTTTT.

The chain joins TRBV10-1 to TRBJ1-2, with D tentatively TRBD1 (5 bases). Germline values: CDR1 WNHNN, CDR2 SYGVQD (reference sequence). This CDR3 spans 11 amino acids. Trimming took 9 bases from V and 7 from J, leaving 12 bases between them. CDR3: CASPGTLGYTF. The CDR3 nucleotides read TGCGCCAGTCCCGGGACTCTTGGCTACACCTTC.

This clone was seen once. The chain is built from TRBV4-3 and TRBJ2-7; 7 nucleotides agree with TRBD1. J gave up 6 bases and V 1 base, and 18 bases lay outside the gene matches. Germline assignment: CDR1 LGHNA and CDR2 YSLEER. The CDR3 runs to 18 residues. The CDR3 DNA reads TGCGCCAGCAGCCAAGTTTGGGCCCAAGACAGGGTATCTGGCGAGCAGTACTTC. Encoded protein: CASSQVWAQDRVSGEQYF.

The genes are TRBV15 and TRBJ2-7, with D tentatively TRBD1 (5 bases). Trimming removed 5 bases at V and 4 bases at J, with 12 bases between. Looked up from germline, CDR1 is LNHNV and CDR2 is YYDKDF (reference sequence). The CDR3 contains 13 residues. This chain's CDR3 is CATSPARAYEQYF. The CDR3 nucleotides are TGTGCCACCAGCCCCGCCAGGGCTTACGAGCAGTACTTC. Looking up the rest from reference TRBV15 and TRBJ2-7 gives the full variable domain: DAMVIQNPRYQVTQFGKPVTLSCSQTLNHNVMYWYQQKSSQAPKLLFHYYDKDFNNEADTPDNFQSRRPNTSFCFLDIRSPGLGDTAMYLCATSPARAYEQYFGPGTRLTVT.

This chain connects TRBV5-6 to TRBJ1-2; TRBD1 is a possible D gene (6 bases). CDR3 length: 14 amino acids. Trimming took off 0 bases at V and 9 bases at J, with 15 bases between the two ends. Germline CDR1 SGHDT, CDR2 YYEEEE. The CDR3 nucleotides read TGTGCCAGCAGCTTGGGTACAGGGCCCCTTAGCTACACCTTC. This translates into CASSLGTGPLSYTF.

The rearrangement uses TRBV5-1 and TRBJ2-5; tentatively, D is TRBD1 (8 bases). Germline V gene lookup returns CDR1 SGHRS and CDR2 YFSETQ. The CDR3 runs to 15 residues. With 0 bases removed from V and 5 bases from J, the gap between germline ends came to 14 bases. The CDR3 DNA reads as TGCGCCAGCAGCTTGGGCGACAGGGGAGGGGAGACCCAGTACTTC. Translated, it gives CASSLGDRGGETQYF.

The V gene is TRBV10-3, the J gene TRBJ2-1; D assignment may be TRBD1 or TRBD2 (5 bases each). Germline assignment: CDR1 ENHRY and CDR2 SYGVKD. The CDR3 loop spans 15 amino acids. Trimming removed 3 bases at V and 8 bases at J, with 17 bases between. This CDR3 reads CAISDPGTRMDEQFF. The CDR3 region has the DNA TGTGCCATCAGTGACCCCGGGACCCGGATGGATGAGCAGTTCTTC.